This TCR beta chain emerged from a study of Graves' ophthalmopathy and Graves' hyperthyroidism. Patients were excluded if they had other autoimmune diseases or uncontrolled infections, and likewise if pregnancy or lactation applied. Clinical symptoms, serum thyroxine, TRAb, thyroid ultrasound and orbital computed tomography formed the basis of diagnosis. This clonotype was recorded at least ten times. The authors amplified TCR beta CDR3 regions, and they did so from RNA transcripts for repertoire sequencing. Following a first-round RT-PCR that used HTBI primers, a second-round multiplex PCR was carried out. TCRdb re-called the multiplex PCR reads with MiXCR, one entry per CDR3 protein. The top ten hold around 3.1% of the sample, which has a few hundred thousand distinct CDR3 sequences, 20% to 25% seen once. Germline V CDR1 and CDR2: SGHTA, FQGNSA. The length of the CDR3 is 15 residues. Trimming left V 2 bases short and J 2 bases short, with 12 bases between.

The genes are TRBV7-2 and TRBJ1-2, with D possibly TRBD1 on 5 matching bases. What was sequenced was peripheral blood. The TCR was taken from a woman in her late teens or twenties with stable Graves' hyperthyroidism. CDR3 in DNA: TGTGCCAGCAGCTTACGAAGGGGCGCGAACTATGGCTACACCTTC. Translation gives CASSLRRGANYGYTF. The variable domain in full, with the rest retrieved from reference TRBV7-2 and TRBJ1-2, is GAGVSQSPSNKVTEKGKDVELRCDPISGHTALYWYRQSLGQGLEFLIYFQGNSAPDKSGLPSDRFSAERTGGSVSTLTIQRTQQEDSAVYLCASSLRRGANYGYTFGSGTRLTVV.